This T cell receptor (beta chain) appears in the sequencing data of a study of human thymus T cells. Study-level points and caveats: Related work found strong thymic repertoire overlap between unrelated individuals.

TCRdb's table, derived via immunoSEQ multiplex PCR, lists solely in-frame clones and lacks some. The data contain tens of thousands of clones, over 85% of them singletons. With regard to this clone: Its target is not known.

CDR1 is MNHEY and CDR2 is SMNVEV in the germline V gene (reference sequence). The CDR3 runs to 15 residues. V lost 8 bases to trimming and J lost 9 bases, with 23 bases between them. Thymus specimens were resections from corrective heart surgery. The sequenced sample consisted of thymus tissue. The chain uses TRBV27 and TRBJ2-1; possibly TRBD2 for D (7 bases). The origin of this receptor is a girl in the first two years of life with a congenital heart defect but otherwise immunologically healthy. The CDR3 DNA reads as TGTGCCAGCCGCCGGTTGGGGGGCTGGGGGGGTGAGCAGTTCTTC. Protein product: CASRRLGGWGGEQFF.